The entry below describes one T cell receptor (beta chain). These data are taken from a study of blood T cell repertoires in COVID-19. About the research overall: PBMCs, B-cell-depleted T cells, or T cells provided the cDNA or gDNA that made up the material.

Here immunoSEQ multiplex PCR was the method, and the copy in TCRdb shows in-frame clones only, minus some. The table includes fewer than 55,000 clones, approximately 80% detected once. The CDR3 consists of 15 residues. After removal of 1 base from V and 9 bases from J, the junction contained 10 bases not matched to a gene. Germline V gene data show CDR1 as LGHDT and CDR2 as YNNKEL (reference sequence). Sequenced material: peripheral blood. The receptor comes from a woman aged 55-75 years with acute or convalescent COVID-19. J is TRBJ2-3 and V is TRBV3-1 (or the pseudogene TRBV3-2); 7 nucleotides line up with TRBD2. As DNA, the CDR3 is TGTGCCAGCAGCCAAGGTGTTAGCGGGTTTATCACGCAGTATTTT. This translates into CASSQGVSGFITQYF.